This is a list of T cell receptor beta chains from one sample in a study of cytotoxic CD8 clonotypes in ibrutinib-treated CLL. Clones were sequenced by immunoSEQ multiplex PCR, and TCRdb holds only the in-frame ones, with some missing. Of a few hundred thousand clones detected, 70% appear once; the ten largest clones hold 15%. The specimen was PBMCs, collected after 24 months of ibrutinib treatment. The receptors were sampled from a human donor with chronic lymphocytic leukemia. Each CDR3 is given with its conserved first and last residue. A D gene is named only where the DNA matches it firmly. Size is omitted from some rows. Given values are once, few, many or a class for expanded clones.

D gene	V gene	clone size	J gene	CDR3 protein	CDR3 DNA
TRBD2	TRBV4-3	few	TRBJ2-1	CASSQGGGPPYNEQFF	TGCGCCAGCAGCCAAGGGGGAGGGCCTCCCTACAATGAGCAGTTCTTC
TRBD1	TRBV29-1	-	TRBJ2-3	CSLRLQGATDTQYF	TGCAGCCTAAGATTACAGGGGGCAACAGATACGCAGTATTTT
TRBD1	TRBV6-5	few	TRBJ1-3	CASSHLGQVENTIYF	TGTGCCAGCAGTCACCTTGGACAGGTTGAGAACACCATATATTTT
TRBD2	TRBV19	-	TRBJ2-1	CASNPRTSYNEQFF	TGTGCCAGTAACCCCCGGACTAGCTACAATGAGCAGTTCTTC
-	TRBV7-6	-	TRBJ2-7	CASSLGDPSSYEQYF	TGTGCCAGCAGCTTAGGTGATCCAAGCTCCTACGAGCAGTACTTC
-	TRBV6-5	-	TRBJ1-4	CASSYSILRTNEKLFF	TGTGCCAGCAGTTACTCTATACTGAGAACTAATGAAAAACTGTTTTTT
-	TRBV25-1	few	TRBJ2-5	CASSAPRGRETQYF	TGTGCCAGCAGTGCACCACGGGGACGTGAGACCCAGTACTTC
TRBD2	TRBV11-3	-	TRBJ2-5	CASSPGLAGGRQETQYF	TGTGCCAGCAGCCCGGGACTAGCGGGAGGGCGGCAAGAGACCCAGTACTTC
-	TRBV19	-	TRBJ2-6	CASSIWRLLAGANVLTF	TGTGCCAGTAGTATATGGCGTCTGTTGGCTGGGGCCAACGTCCTGACTTTC
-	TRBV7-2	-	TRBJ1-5	CASSLAPGNNQPQHF	TGTGCCAGCAGCTTAGCGCCGGGAAACAATCAGCCCCAGCATTTT
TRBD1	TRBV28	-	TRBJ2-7	CASSSFGTGGSYEQYF	TGTGCCAGCAGTTCCTTCGGGACAGGGGGATCTTACGAGCAGTACTTC
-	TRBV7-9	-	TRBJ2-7	CASSPGANSYEQYF	TGTGCCAGCAGCCCCGGGGCCAACTCCTACGAGCAGTACTTC
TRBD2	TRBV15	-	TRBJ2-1	CATSRGGGLAYNEQFF	TGTGCCACCAGCAGAGGGGGGGGACTCGCCTACAATGAGCAGTTCTTC
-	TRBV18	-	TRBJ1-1	CASSPPHQDTEAFF	TGTGCCAGCTCACCACCGCACCAGGACACTGAAGCTTTCTTT
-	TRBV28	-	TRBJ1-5	CASSSGQSNQPQHF	TGTGCCAGCAGTTCAGGTCAGTCCAATCAGCCCCAGCATTTT
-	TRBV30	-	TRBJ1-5	CAWSLWVRGEGQPQHF	TGTGCCTGGAGTTTATGGGTTCGGGGAGAGGGCCAGCCCCAGCATTTT
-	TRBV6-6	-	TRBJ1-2	CASSYQTDVGYTF	TGTGCCAGCAGTTACCAGACGGACGTTGGCTACACCTTC
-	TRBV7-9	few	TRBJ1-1	CASSLEVDGAFF	TGTGCCAGCAGCTTAGAGGTGGATGGAGCTTTCTTT
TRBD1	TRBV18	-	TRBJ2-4	CASSPTGVIDIQYF	TGTGCCAGCTCACCGACAGGGGTCATCGACATTCAGTACTTC
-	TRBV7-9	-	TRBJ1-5	CASSSVDQPQHF	TGTGCCAGCAGCTCGGTTGACCAGCCCCAGCATTTT
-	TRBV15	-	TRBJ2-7	CATSRDLPYEQYF	TGTGCCACCAGCAGAGATCTCCCCTACGAGCAGTACTTC
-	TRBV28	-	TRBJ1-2	CASSPGAGLYGYTF	TGTGCCAGCAGTCCTGGGGCGGGACTCTATGGCTACACCTTC
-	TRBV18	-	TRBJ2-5	CASSSGRQYTQYF	TGTGCCAGCTCATCAGGACGCCAGTACACCCAGTACTTC
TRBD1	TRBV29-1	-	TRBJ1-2	CSVVHGQAYGYTF	TGCAGCGTTGTACACGGACAGGCCTATGGCTACACCTTC
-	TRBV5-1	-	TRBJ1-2	CASSSPLDGYTF	TGCGCCAGCAGCTCCCCCCTGGATGGCTACACCTTC
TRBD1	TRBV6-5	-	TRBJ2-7	CASAFGDRGYEQYF	TGTGCCAGCGCCTTTGGGGACAGGGGTTACGAGCAGTACTTC
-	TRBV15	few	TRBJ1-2	CATSRISQGGDGYTF	TGTGCCACCAGCAGAATAAGCCAGGGAGGGGATGGCTACACCTTC
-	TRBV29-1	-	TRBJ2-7	CSYRGNSYEQYF	TGCAGCTATCGGGGGAATTCCTACGAGCAGTACTTC